These 30 T cell receptor beta chains were sequenced from one sample in a study of identical twins. MiXCR, run by TCRdb on the 5' RACE reads, gives a single entry per CDR3 protein. The sample has 430,000 or so distinct CDR3 sequences, less than 25% seen once. A further study also used this sample, focusing on T cells expressing NK-cell markers.

Source material: CD4+ T cells sorted from blood. These receptors were collected from a woman between 18 and 30 years old in good health.

This clonotype was counted only a few times. The rearrangement uses TRBV12-3 or TRBV12-4 and TRBJ2-2, with D perhaps TRBD1 (5 bases). V lost 2 bases and J lost 4, with 8 bases in between. CDR3 length: 14 amino acids. Written as DNA, the CDR3 is TGTGCCAGCAGTTTAAAGGGGTCCACCGGGGAGCTGTTTTTT. This translates into CASSLKGSTGELFF.

A note on this clonotype: This may stem from a read error, because a much larger clone lies one nucleotide away. The rearrangement uses TRBV6-5 and TRBJ1-2, with 7 bases lining up with TRBD1. In germline, CDR1 is MNHEY, CDR2 SVGAGI. This CDR3 region has 12 residues. The J segment lost 4 bases and the V segment lost 6 bases, leaving 2 bases of the junction unmatched. This CDR3 is CASSTGAYGYTF. CDR3 DNA sequence: TGTGCCAGCAGCACAGGGGCCTATGGCTACACCTTC.

J is TRBJ1-2 and V is TRBV30; unclear D gene. Trimming pared 3 bases from V and 4 bases from J, leaving 6 bases between. CDR1 and CDR2 (germline): GTSNPN, SVGIG (reference sequence). This CDR3 has 11 residues. This CDR3 is CAWRRTYGYTF. CDR3 bases: TGTGCCTGGAGACGTACCTATGGCTACACCTTC.

Note on this clonotype: One end of the junction does not line up with germline, which may come from a read error. V gene TRBV12-3 or TRBV12-4 combines with J gene TRBJ2-1; D is unclear. The CDR3 loop spans 18 amino acids. CDR3 amino acids: CTSSQGPSFSRSYNEQFF. As DNA, the CDR3 is TGTACCAGCAGTCAAGGACCGAGTTTCAGTCGATCCTACAATGAGCAGTTCTTC.

This chain connects TRBV7-3 to TRBJ2-3; perhaps TRBD1 as D (6 bases). Trimming left V 2 bases short and J 6 bases short, with 12 bases between. Germline V gene sequence: CDR1 SGHTA, CDR2 FQGTGA. This CDR3 region has 14 residues. The CDR3 DNA is TGTGCCAGCAGCTTACAGGGGAAAGGGGATACGCAGTATTTT. It codes for CASSLQGKGDTQYF. Combining the CDR3 with reference TRBV7-3 and TRBJ2-3 gives the whole variable domain GAGVSQTPSNKVTEKGKYVELRCDPISGHTALYWYRQSLGQGPEFLIYFQGTGAADDSGLPNDRFFAVRPEGSVSTLKIQRTERGDSAVYLCASSLQGKGDTQYFGPGTRLTVL.

This clonotype was counted many times. The CDR3 loop is CAISGLAGVSNEQFF. DNA of the CDR3: TGTGCCATCAGTGGACTAGCGGGAGTTTCCAATGAGCAGTTCTTC. The chain recombines TRBV10-3 with TRBJ2-1, with 12 bases matching TRBD2. Germline trimming cut 4 bases from V and 6 bases from J; bases unmatched to any gene: 4. Germline assignment: CDR1 ENHRY and CDR2 SYGVKD. The CDR3 runs to 15 residues.

The rearrangement joins TRBV7-2 to TRBJ2-7; no clear D. Germline assignment: CDR1 SGHTA and CDR2 FQGNSA. V lost 4 bases, J lost 2 bases, and 6 bases lay in between. This CDR3 contains 12 residues. DNA for the CDR3: TGTGCCAGCAGCTACGACCCCTACGAGCAGTACTTC. It codes for CASSYDPYEQYF.

The genes are TRBV7-2 and TRBJ1-2; D unclear. V was clipped by 0 bases and J by 1 base, with 9 bases between them. The CDR3 runs to 15 residues. Germline V gives CDR1 SGHTA, CDR2 FQGNSA. CDR3 in DNA: TGTGCCAGCAGCTTAGCCCCCGAGAGTAACTATGGCTACACCTTC. Translated: CASSLAPESNYGYTF.

This clonotype was found once. DNA for the CDR3: TGTGCCAGCAGCTTAGTTGATAGCGAAGAGACCCAGTACTTC. Its translation is CASSLVDSEETQYF. The J gene is TRBJ2-5, the V gene TRBV11-2, with D possibly TRBD2 on 5 matching bases. Germline CDR1 SGHAT, CDR2 FQNNGV. V lost 1 base and J 3 bases, leaving 9 bases between the germline ends. The length of the CDR3 is 14 residues.

This clonotype was detected only a few times. The rearrangement links TRBV12-3 or TRBV12-4 to TRBJ2-7; unclear D gene. V was trimmed by 5 bases and J by 3 bases, leaving 11 bases between them. The CDR3 is 13 residues long. The chain's CDR3 is CASSESWNYEQYF. The CDR3 DNA reads as TGTGCCAGCAGTGAATCGTGGAACTACGAGCAGTACTTC.

The J gene is TRBJ1-2, the V gene TRBV6-1, with D tentatively TRBD1 (5 bases). CDR1 MNHNS and CDR2 SASEGT come from the germline V gene. V was shortened by 6 bases and J by 4 bases, with 15 bases between the two germline ends. The CDR3 runs 14 residues. In DNA form, the CDR3 reads TGTGCCAGCAGCCGGACCCCCGGGGCCTATGGCTACACCTTC. Translating it yields CASSRTPGAYGYTF.

This clonotype was picked up many times. Here the CDR3 reads CASSLGVDNEQFF. The CDR3, as DNA: TGTGCCAGCAGCCTCGGGGTAGACAATGAGCAGTTCTTC. The chain links TRBV12-3 or TRBV12-4 to TRBJ2-1, with a possible D match to TRBD2 (5 bases). The CDR3 has 13 amino acids. Trimming removed 6 bases from V and 5 bases from J, with 11 bases in between.

This clonotype was counted only a few times. This chain links TRBV7-9 with TRBJ2-3; 7 nucleotides match TRBD2. V shed 4 bases, J shed 2 bases, and the junction held 12 bases outside the gene matches. The CDR3 extends over 17 amino acids. Germline V gene lookup returns CDR1 SEHNR and CDR2 FQNEAQ (reference sequence). CDR3 DNA sequence: TGTGCCAGCAGCTACGGGATGCGGGGGACCGCCACAGATACGCAGTATTTT. Protein sequence: CASSYGMRGTATDTQYF.

The chain uses TRBV20-1 and TRBJ2-7; tentatively, D is TRBD1 (5 bases). This CDR3 contains 15 residues. CDR1 and CDR2 from the germline V gene are DFQATT and SNEGSKA (reference sequence). V was clipped by 5 bases and J by 0 bases, with 17 bases between them. CDR3 residues: CSALKGAESSYEQYF. In DNA, the CDR3 is TGCAGTGCTTTAAAAGGGGCCGAAAGCTCCTACGAGCAGTACTTC.

The chain recombines TRBV20-1 with TRBJ2-7; 10 nucleotides match TRBD2. V shed 6 bases, J shed 10 bases, and the junction held 15 bases outside the gene matches. The germline gives CDR1 DFQATT, CDR2 SNEGSKA (reference sequence). The CDR3 is 14 amino acids. CDR3 sequence: CSAFPPTSGEPQYF. For the CDR3, the DNA is TGCAGTGCCTTTCCCCCCACTAGCGGGGAGCCCCAGTACTTC.

This clonotype was observed a handful of times. The gene calls are TRBV12-3 or TRBV12-4 and TRBJ2-7; the D gene is possibly TRBD1 (6 bases). Trimming took off 2 bases at V and 5 bases at J, with 13 bases between the two ends. The CDR3 has 14 amino acids. CDR3 nucleotides: TGTGCCAGCAGTTTAACACAGGGTGTCAACGAGCAGTACTTC. Protein: CASSLTQGVNEQYF.

There are a few counts of this clonotype. CDR3 amino acids: CASSYLAGGSYEQYF. CDR3 nucleotide sequence: TGTGCCAGCAGTTACTTGGCCGGAGGCTCCTACGAGCAGTACTTC. The rearrangement joins TRBV6-5 to TRBJ2-7; perhaps TRBD2 as D (5 bases). This CDR3 region has 15 residues. Germline CDR1 MNHEY, CDR2 SVGAGI. V lost 1 base and J 0 bases, leaving 10 bases between the germline ends.

The chain joins TRBV29-1 to TRBJ1-2; TRBD1 might be the D (6 bases). The ends were cut back, 4 bases at V and 6 bases at J, with 9 bases in the middle. Germline CDR1 SQVTM, CDR2 ANQGSEA. There are 11 residues in the CDR3. The CDR3 reads CSVAGENGYTF. CDR3 nucleotide sequence: TGCAGCGTTGCAGGGGAGAATGGCTACACCTTC.

This chain connects TRBV2 to TRBJ2-3; D tentatively reads TRBD1 or TRBD2 (6 bases each). CDR1 is SNHLY and CDR2 is FYNNEI in the germline V gene. The CDR3 spans 15 residues. V was clipped by 6 bases and J by 2 bases, with 15 bases between them. The CDR3 region has the DNA TGTGCCAGCAGGGACCCGGGGGCCCCCACAGATACGCAGTATTTT. This sequence encodes CASRDPGAPTDTQYF.

V gene TRBV6-2 or TRBV6-3 combines with J gene TRBJ2-5; D may be TRBD1 or TRBD2 (5 bases each). V dropped 7 bases and J dropped 3 bases, with 15 bases sitting between them. CDR1 is MNHEY, CDR2 SVGEGT, per germline. The CDR3 extends over 14 amino acids. DNA of the CDR3: TGTGCCAGCACCGATAGGAGAGGGGAAGAGACCCAGTACTTC. Translating gives CASTDRRGEETQYF.

This clonotype has a handful of counts. For the CDR3, the DNA is TGTGCCAGCGGCCTAGGTGGGTCAACCTACCAAGAGACCCAGTACTTC. Protein sequence: CASGLGGSTYQETQYF. The chain combines TRBV11-2 with TRBJ2-5; no firm D call. The length of the CDR3 is 16 residues. With 8 bases removed from V and 0 bases from J, the gap between germline ends came to 19 bases. Per germline, CDR1 SGHAT and CDR2 FQNNGV.

The V gene is TRBV3-1, the J gene TRBJ2-7; tentatively, D is TRBD2 (6 bases). The V end lost 5 bases, the J end lost 1 base, and 12 bases lay between the germline ends. The CDR3 consists of 14 residues. Looked up from germline, CDR1 is LGHDT and CDR2 is YNNKEL (reference sequence). The CDR3 DNA sequence: TGTGCCAGCAGCGTCTGGGGGGATTCCTACGAGCAGTACTTC. Protein: CASSVWGDSYEQYF.

This clonotype was seen a handful of times. The chain links TRBV18 to TRBJ1-1; no definite D call. Germline V gives CDR1 KGHSH, CDR2 LQKENI. The CDR3 is 16 residues long. V was cut by 3 bases and J by 5 bases, with 19 bases left in between. This CDR3 is CASSPVLVEFGTEAFF. The CDR3 DNA is TGTGCCAGCTCACCGGTACTTGTCGAATTTGGAACTGAAGCTTTCTTT.

This clonotype has at least ten counts. CDR3 bases: TGTGCCAGCAGTTACTCGGGCCTTTGGGCAGATACGCAGTATTTT. As protein: CASSYSGLWADTQYF. The chain is built from TRBV6-5 and TRBJ2-3; no firm D call. Germline assignment: CDR1 MNHEY and CDR2 SVGAGI. V was shortened by 0 bases and J by 4 bases, with 11 bases between the two germline ends. The CDR3 extends over 15 amino acids.

This clonotype was counted only a few times. The chain uses TRBV5-1 and TRBJ2-5; 10 bases align to TRBD1. The trim removed 1 base at V and 5 bases at J, leaving 8 bases unmatched. Germline V gives CDR1 SGHRS, CDR2 YFSETQ. CDR3 length: 16 residues. CDR3 in amino acids: CASSLSGQGIPETQYF. As DNA, the CDR3 is TGCGCCAGCAGCTTGTCGGGACAGGGGATTCCGGAGACCCAGTACTTC.

V usage is TRBV20-1 and J usage is TRBJ2-1, with D perhaps matching TRBD1 (6 bases). This CDR3 is built from 14 residues. Germline assignment: CDR1 DFQATT and CDR2 SNEGSKA (reference sequence). V was cut by 0 bases and J by 7 bases, with 13 bases left in between. CDR3 sequence: CSARDPSRGNEQFF. DNA of the CDR3: TGCAGTGCTAGAGACCCATCGAGGGGGAATGAGCAGTTCTTC.

This clonotype was counted many times. CDR3 protein: CASSGTFSYEQYF. Here the CDR3 DNA reads TGTGCCAGCAGTGGGACCTTCTCCTACGAGCAGTACTTC. This chain joins TRBV25-1 and TRBJ2-7; D uncertain. The germline CDR1 and CDR2 sequences are MGHDK and SYGVNS. The CDR3 covers 13 residues. The ends were cut back, 4 bases at V and 0 bases at J, with 7 bases in the middle.

For the CDR3, the DNA is TGCGCCAGCAGTGAGTCGACAGGGTTCGGCTACGAGCAGTACTTC. Protein product: CASSESTGFGYEQYF. The chain recombines TRBV10-1 with TRBJ2-7; 7 bases match TRBD1. CDR3 length: 15 residues. Trimming removed 0 bases from V and 3 bases from J; junction bases left unmatched: 5. CDR1 and CDR2 from the germline V gene are WNHNN and SYGVQD (reference sequence).

The J gene is TRBJ1-2, the V gene TRBV20-1; D is unresolved. V was cut by 1 base and J by 5 bases, with 8 bases left in between. CDR1 and CDR2 (germline): DFQATT, SNEGSKA (reference sequence). This CDR3 region has 12 residues. DNA for the CDR3: TGCAGTGCTAGAGTACAGCAGTATGGCTACACCTTC. Its translation: CSARVQQYGYTF.

This clonotype was seen repeatedly, ten times or more. The chain carries TRBV27 and TRBJ2-2; TRBD1 agrees at 8 bases. CDR1 and CDR2 from the germline V gene are MNHEY and SMNVEV (reference sequence). J lost 1 base, V lost 6 bases, and 4 bases had no gene match. The CDR3 totals 15 residues. Here the CDR3 reads CASRRTGWNTGELFF. Written as DNA, the CDR3 is TGTGCCAGCAGGCGGACAGGGTGGAACACCGGGGAGCTGTTTTTT.